A single sample gave rise to the 18 T cell receptor beta chains below, sequenced in a study of STAT5B mutations in CD4+ large granular lymphocyte leukemia. Produced via immunoSEQ multiplex PCR; TCRdb's table is partial and in-frame only. The sample yields some 400 clones, around 64% seen once. Specimen: PBMCs. The source is a woman aged 50 to 60 with CD4+ T-cell large granular lymphocyte leukemia.

By sample fraction, this clone is hyperexpanded. V gene TRBV6-1 combines with J gene TRBJ1-2, with unresolved D. CDR1 is MNHNS, CDR2 SASEGT, per germline. This CDR3 comprises 13 residues. Trimming took off 2 bases at V and 3 bases at J, with 7 bases between the two ends. The CDR3 nucleotides read TGTGCCAGCAGTGAATGGAGGTACTATGGCTACACCTTC. Amino acid sequence: CASSEWRYYGYTF.

As to this clone: Different DNA sequences within this sample yield the same CDR3. J is TRBJ1-1 and V is TRBV10-3, with D possibly TRBD1 on 5 matching bases. The V gene lost 0 bases and the J gene lost 4 bases, with 15 bases spanning the gap. The length of the CDR3 is 16 residues. Germline V gene sequence: CDR1 ENHRY, CDR2 SYGVKD. This CDR3 is CAISESGWGGGTEAFF. In DNA, the CDR3 is TGTGCCATCAGTGAGTCGGGATGGGGGGGAGGCACTGAAGCTTTCTTT.

This clone was counted only a few times. The chain is built from TRBV5-8 and TRBJ1-1; D is unresolved. The germline CDR1 and CDR2 sequences are SGHTS and YDEGEE. This CDR3 is built from 14 residues. Trimming shortened V by 4 bases and J by 5 bases, and 15 bases separated the two germline ends. CDR3: CASSPSGLGTEAFF. CDR3 coding DNA: TGTGCCAGCAGCCCCTCCGGGTTGGGAACTGAAGCTTTCTTT.

Points on this clone: A junction boundary mismatches the germline segment, possibly from a read error. V and J are TRBV7-7 and TRBJ2-5; D is possibly TRBD1 (6 bases). This CDR3 has 15 amino acids. Germline V gene sequence: CDR1 SSHAT, CDR2 FNYEAQ (reference sequence). CDR3 DNA sequence: TGTGCTAGCAGCCCGGGATTCGGCAGGGGAGAGACCCAGTACTTC. Amino acid sequence: CASSPGFGRGETQYF.

The gene calls are TRBV2 and TRBJ2-7; no clear D gene. Looked up from germline, CDR1 is SNHLY and CDR2 is FYNNEI. V shed 1 base and J shed 3 bases, with 4 bases lying between them. The CDR3 is made up of 12 amino acids. The DNA of the CDR3 is TGTGCCAGCAGTGAAGACCGCTACGAGCAGTACTTC. Translation gives CASSEDRYEQYF.

V usage is TRBV2 and J usage is TRBJ2-1; TRBD2 might be the D (6 bases). Trimming stripped 7 bases from V and 8 bases from J, with 18 bases between. The germline gives CDR1 SNHLY, CDR2 FYNNEI. This CDR3 region has 14 residues. CDR3 in DNA: TGTGCCAGCACGGGACTCCGACTTACGGATGAGCAGTTCTTC. Its protein product is CASTGLRLTDEQFF.

V and J are TRBV6-6 and TRBJ2-2; D uncertain. Trimming removed 8 bases at V and 8 bases at J, with 9 bases between. The CDR3 covers 11 residues. Germline V CDR1 and CDR2: MNHNY, SVGAGI (reference sequence). The CDR3 reads CASWVGGELFF. CDR3 sequence (DNA): TGTGCCAGCTGGGTAGGAGGGGAGCTGTTTTTT.

The CDR3 DNA reads TGTGCCAGCTCACCGGAGGGCGGCCACTATGGCTACACCTTC. Its translation is CASSPEGGHYGYTF. The rearrangement uses TRBV18 and TRBJ1-2; D gene ambiguous. The germline V gene encodes CDR1 KGHSH and CDR2 LQKENI. V lost 3 bases, J lost 3 bases, and 11 bases lay in between. The CDR3 consists of 14 residues.

This clone was seen more than once but under ten times. The V gene is TRBV6-1, the J gene TRBJ1-3; the match to TRBD1 covers 8 bases. The CDR3 has 14 amino acids. From germline, CDR1 is MNHNS and CDR2 SASEGT. Trimming at V came to 6 bases and at J to 0 bases, leaving 1 base not matched to a gene. The CDR3 sequence is CASRDRVSGNTIYF. CDR3 nucleotides: TGTGCCAGCAGGGACAGGGTCTCTGGAAACACCATATATTTT.

This chain joins TRBV28 and TRBJ2-5; TRBD2 aligns across 14 bases. Germline-derived CDR1 and CDR2 are MDHEN and SYDVKM. Trimming cost V 0 bases and J 3 bases; bases outside gene matches: 6. This CDR3 has 18 residues. CDR3 sequence reads: CASSLWTSGRAGEETQYF. CDR3 nucleotides: TGTGCCAGCAGTTTATGGACTAGCGGGAGGGCCGGTGAAGAGACCCAGTACTTC.

This clone occurred a few times. The CDR3 loop is CASSQDDLTEAFF. The DNA for the CDR3 is TGCGCCAGCAGCCAAGACGATCTCACTGAAGCTTTCTTT. The chain joins TRBV4-1 to TRBJ1-1; D ambiguous. CDR3 size: 13 residues. The V and J ends lost 0 bases and 4 bases respectively, with 6 bases between them. CDR1 and CDR2 (germline): MGHRA, YSYEKL.

The chain carries TRBV7-6 and TRBJ1-1; maybe TRBD1 (6 bases). Per the germline V gene, CDR1 is SGHVS and CDR2 is FNYEAQ. This CDR3 contains 13 residues. Trimming stripped 3 bases from V and 8 bases from J, with 13 bases between. CDR3 loop: CASSFLQGPEAFF. CDR3 DNA sequence: TGTGCCAGCAGCTTTTTACAGGGACCCGAAGCTTTCTTT.

The sample holds a few counts of this clone. The CDR3 sequence: CASSASLAGGQTEQYF. The CDR3 bases are TGTGCCAGCAGTGCCTCACTAGCGGGGGGACAGACCGAGCAGTACTTC. The V gene is TRBV6-1, the J gene TRBJ2-7; 12 nucleotides line up with TRBD2. The CDR3 has 16 amino acids. V shed 4 bases and J 6 bases; nucleotides not matched to a gene: 10. Germline CDR1 MNHNS, CDR2 SASEGT.

This chain uses TRBV27 with TRBJ2-4, with 15 bases lining up with TRBD2. CDR3 length equals 14 residues. V lost 2 bases and J lost 16; bases outside the gene matches: 6. Germline loops: CDR1 MNHEY, CDR2 SMNVEV (reference sequence). This chain's CDR3 is CASSLTGTSGRIYF. As DNA, the CDR3 is TGTGCCAGCAGTTTAACCGGGACTAGCGGGAGGATCTACTTC.

This clone was seen more than once but under ten times. This chain connects TRBV19 to TRBJ2-1, with 10 bases fitting TRBD2. This CDR3 has 16 amino acids. Germline lookup yields CDR1 LNHDA and CDR2 SQIVND (reference sequence). Trimming cost V 5 bases and J 2 bases; bases outside gene matches: 6. The CDR3 is CASSLIAGGPYNEQFF. In nucleotides, the CDR3 is TGTGCCAGTAGTTTAATAGCGGGAGGACCCTACAATGAGCAGTTCTTC.

The chain carries TRBV4-3 and TRBJ1-2; D is uncertain. Germline V lookup: CDR1 LGHNA, CDR2 YSLEER. The CDR3 has 12 amino acids. V was cut by 4 bases and J by 3 bases, with 6 bases left in between. Here the CDR3 reads CASSPGHYGYTF. The CDR3 DNA sequence: TGCGCCAGCAGCCCCGGACACTATGGCTACACCTTC.

This clone was picked up a small number of times. J is TRBJ1-2 and V is TRBV19; TRBD1 matches at 7 bases. The V gene end was trimmed by 5 bases and the J gene end by 5 bases; junction bases not matched to a gene: 11. Germline V gene data show CDR1 as LNHDA and CDR2 as SQIVND (reference sequence). The CDR3 has 15 residues. As DNA, the CDR3 is TGTGCCAGTAGTCCTTACAGGGGCTGGCTTTATGGCTACACCTTC. It yields the protein CASSPYRGWLYGYTF. The entire variable domain, with the rest obtained from reference TRBV19 and TRBJ1-2, is as follows: DGGITQSPKYLFRKEGQNVTLSCEQNLNHDAMYWYRQDPGQGLRLIYYSQIVNDFQKGDIAEGYSVSREKKESFPLTVTSAQKNPTAFYLCASSPYRGWLYGYTFGSGTRLTVV.

The rearrangement joins TRBV5-8 to TRBJ2-6; D perhaps matches TRBD2 (6 bases). CDR1 SGHTS and CDR2 YDEGEE come from the germline V gene. This CDR3 comprises 16 residues. The CDR3 nucleotides read TGTCTGAGCGGTCGGGGACTGAGCTCTGGGGCCAACGTCCTGACTTTC. This encodes CLSGRGLSSGANVLTF.